These T cell receptor beta chains were read from a single sample in a study of T cells after somatic rescue of genetic block. Libraries were prepared by immunoSEQ multiplex PCR; TCRdb keeps only in-frame clonotypes and omits some of them. Among under 150,000 clones listed, about 89% were seen once. What was sequenced was peripheral blood mononuclear cells (PBMCs). The receptors stem from a woman aged 18 to 35. CDR3s include the opening cysteine and the closing phenylalanine or tryptophan. A D gene is named only where the DNA matches it firmly. Clone sizes are given selectively: once, few, many, or a class where the clone is expanded.

TRBV7-8	TRBD1	TRBJ1-2	.	TGTGCCAGCAGCTTCCAGGGGGGGTGGGATGGCTACACCTTC	CASSFQGGWDGYTF
TRBV6-5	TRBD1	TRBJ1-5	.	TGTGCCAGCAGCCAGGGGGATCAGCCCCAGCATTTT	CASSQGDQPQHF
TRBV11-2	.	TRBJ2-2	.	TGTGCCAGCAGCTCTCAGGGGACCGGGGAGCTGTTTTTT	CASSSQGTGELFF
TRBV6-4	.	TRBJ1-1	.	TGTGCCAGCAGTGACTCGACCGGGAACACTGAAGCTTTCTTT	CASSDSTGNTEAFF
TRBV7-9	.	TRBJ2-7	.	TGTGCCAGCAGCGGAACAGGGTACGAGCAGTACTTC	CASSGTGYEQYF
TRBV7-9	TRBD1	TRBJ1-4	once	TGTGCCAGCAGCTTAGCTGCAGGGGGTCGGTTTTTT	CASSLAAGGRFF
TRBV9	.	TRBJ2-3	.	TGTGCCAGCAGCCCCGGGACAAGCACAGATACGCAGTATTTT	CASSPGTSTDTQYF
TRBV19	.	TRBJ1-5	.	TGTGCCAGTAGTAGCGGTGGGGCCAACAATCAGCCCCAGCATTTT	CASSSGGANNQPQHF
TRBV10-3	TRBD2	TRBJ2-7	.	TGTGCCACACGACCTAGCGGGGACGAGCAGTACTTC	CATRPSGDEQYF
TRBV7-2	.	TRBJ1-2	.	TGTGCCAGCAGCTTAGCAGCAGGGGCTAACTATGGCTACACCTTC	CASSLAAGANYGYTF
TRBV9	.	TRBJ1-3	.	TGTGCCAGCAGCGTAGAAGGCTCTGGAAACACCATATATTTT	CASSVEGSGNTIYF
TRBV9	.	TRBJ2-2	.	TGTGCCAGCAGCGTAGGCCCTTACACCGGGGAGCTGTTTTTT	CASSVGPYTGELFF
TRBV19	.	TRBJ1-5	.	TGTGCCAGTAGTTGGACTACAGTTTTAGATAGCAATCAGCCCCAGCATTTT	CASSWTTVLDSNQPQHF
TRBV10-3	.	TRBJ2-2	.	TGTGCCATCACATACGGGACACCCAACACCGGGGAGCTGTTTTTT	CAITYGTPNTGELFF
TRBV7-9	.	TRBJ1-6	.	TGTGCCAGTGATAGCCCTACCAGTAGCTCACCCCTCCACTTT	CASDSPTSSSPLHF
TRBV5-6	.	TRBJ2-2	.	TGTGCCAGCAGCTTTGACAGCCCGAACACCGGGGAGCTGTTTTTT	CASSFDSPNTGELFF
TRBV6-1	.	TRBJ1-1	.	TGTGCCAGCACCCCTCCCACAGTGAACACTGAAGCTTTCTTT	CASTPPTVNTEAFF
TRBV6-1	.	TRBJ2-7	.	TGTGCCAGCAGTGAAGCCGCAGGGTTCTACGAGCAGTACTTC	CASSEAAGFYEQYF
TRBV18	.	TRBJ1-4	once	TGTGCCAGCTCTCTCTTAGACTCAGATGAAAAACTGTTTTTT	CASSLLDSDEKLFF
TRBV20-1	.	TRBJ2-7	.	TGCAGTGCCCCGCAAGGCTACGAGCAGTACTTC	CSAPQGYEQYF
TRBV6-1	TRBD1	TRBJ2-7	.	TGTGCCAGCAGTTCGGGACAGGGGGCTTGGGAGCAGTACTTC	CASSSGQGAWEQYF
TRBV30	TRBD2	TRBJ2-3	.	TGTGCCTGGAGTCCTAGCGGGGGGGCAGATACGCAGTATTTT	CAWSPSGGADTQYF
TRBV10-3	TRBD1	TRBJ2-3	.	TGTGCCATCAGTGACTCGGACAGGGGTGGCACAGATACGCAGTATTTT	CAISDSDRGGTDTQYF
TRBV7-8	TRBD2	TRBJ2-1	once	TGTGCCAGCAGACTAGCGGGGACCGACTACAATGAGCAGTTCTTC	CASRLAGTDYNEQFF
TRBV11-3	TRBD2	TRBJ2-2	once	TGTGCCAGCAGCCCCCAACCGGGGGGGAACACCGGGGAGCTGTTTTTT	CASSPQPGGNTGELFF
TRBV7-2	.	TRBJ2-5	.	TGTGCCAGCAGCTTCGGGGGCCGGGGGGAGACCCAGTACTTC	CASSFGGRGETQYF
TRBV19	TRBD1	TRBJ2-3	.	TGTGCCAGTAGTATAATGGGACAGAGCACAGATACGCAGTATTTT	CASSIMGQSTDTQYF
TRBV11-2	.	TRBJ1-2	.	TGTGCCAGCAGCTTAGATCAAGGGGGTTACTATGGCTACACCTTC	CASSLDQGGYYGYTF
TRBV18	.	TRBJ2-2	.	TGTGCCAGCTCACCCCGCGCACCCGGGGAGCTGTTTTTT	CASSPRAPGELFF
TRBV7-2	.	TRBJ1-1	.	TGTGCCAGCAGCCGACTGGCCCGCAGAACCTCGAACACTGAAGCTTTCTTT	CASSRLARRTSNTEAFF
TRBV2	TRBD1	TRBJ1-4	.	TGTGCCAGCAGCGCTGCGACAGGGGTTGATTTTAATGAAAAACTGTTTTTT	CASSAATGVDFNEKLFF
TRBV5-1	TRBD1	TRBJ2-7	.	TGCGCCAGCAGCTTGGACAGGGGGCCCTACGAGCAGTACTTC	CASSLDRGPYEQYF